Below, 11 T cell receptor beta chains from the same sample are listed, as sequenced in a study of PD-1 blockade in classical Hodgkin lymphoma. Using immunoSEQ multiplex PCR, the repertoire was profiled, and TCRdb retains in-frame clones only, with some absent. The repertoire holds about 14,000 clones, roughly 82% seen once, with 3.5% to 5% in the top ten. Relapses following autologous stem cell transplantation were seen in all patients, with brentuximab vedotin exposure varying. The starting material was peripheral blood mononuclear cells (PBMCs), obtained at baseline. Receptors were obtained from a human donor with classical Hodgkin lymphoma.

CDR3 sequence (DNA): TGTGCCAGCAGCCGAGGGATAGGGGAAGGAACAACTAATGAAAAACTGTTTTTT. This gives the protein CASSRGIGEGTTNEKLFF. The chain joins TRBV11-2 to TRBJ1-4; tentative D call: TRBD1 (5 bases). The ends were cut back, 5 bases at V and 0 bases at J, with 19 bases in the middle. This CDR3 is built from 18 residues. CDR1 SGHAT and CDR2 FQNNGV come from the germline V gene.

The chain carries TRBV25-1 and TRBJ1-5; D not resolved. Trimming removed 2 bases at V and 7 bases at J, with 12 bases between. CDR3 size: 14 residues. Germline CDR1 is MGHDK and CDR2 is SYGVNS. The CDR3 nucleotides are TGTGCCAGCAGTGAAGCCGGGTTCTTACAGCCCCAGCATTTT. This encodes CASSEAGFLQPQHF.

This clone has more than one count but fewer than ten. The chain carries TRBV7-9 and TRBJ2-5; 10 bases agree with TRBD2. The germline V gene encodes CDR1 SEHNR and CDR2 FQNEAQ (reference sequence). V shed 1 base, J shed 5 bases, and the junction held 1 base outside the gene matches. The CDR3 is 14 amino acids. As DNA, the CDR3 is TGTGCCAGCAGCTTAGTAGCGGGAGGTGAGACCCAGTACTTC. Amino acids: CASSLVAGGETQYF.

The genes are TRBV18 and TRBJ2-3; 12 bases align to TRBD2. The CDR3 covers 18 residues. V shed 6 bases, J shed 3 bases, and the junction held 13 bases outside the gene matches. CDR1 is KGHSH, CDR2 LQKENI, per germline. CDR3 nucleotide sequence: TGTGCCAGCTCCGGACTAGCGGGGATGTCAACAACAACAGATACGCAGTATTTT. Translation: CASSGLAGMSTTTDTQYF.

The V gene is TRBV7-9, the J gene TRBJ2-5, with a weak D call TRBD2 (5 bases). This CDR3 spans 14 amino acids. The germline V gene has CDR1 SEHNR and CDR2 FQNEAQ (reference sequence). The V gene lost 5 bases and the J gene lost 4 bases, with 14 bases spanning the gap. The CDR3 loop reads CASSRREFPETQYF. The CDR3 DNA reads TGTGCCAGCAGCAGAAGGGAGTTCCCAGAGACCCAGTACTTC.

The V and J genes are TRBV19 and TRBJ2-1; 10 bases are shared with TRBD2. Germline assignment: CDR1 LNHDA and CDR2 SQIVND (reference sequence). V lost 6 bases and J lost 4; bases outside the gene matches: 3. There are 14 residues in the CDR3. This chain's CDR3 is CASSGLAEYNEQFF. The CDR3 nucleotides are TGTGCCAGTAGCGGACTAGCGGAGTACAATGAGCAGTTCTTC.

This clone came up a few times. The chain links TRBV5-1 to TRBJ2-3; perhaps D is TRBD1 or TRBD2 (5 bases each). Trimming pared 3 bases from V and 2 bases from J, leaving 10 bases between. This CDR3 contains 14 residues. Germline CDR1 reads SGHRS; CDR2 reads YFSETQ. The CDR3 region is CASSSLGDTDTQYF. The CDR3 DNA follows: TGCGCCAGCAGCTCACTAGGGGACACAGATACGCAGTATTTT.

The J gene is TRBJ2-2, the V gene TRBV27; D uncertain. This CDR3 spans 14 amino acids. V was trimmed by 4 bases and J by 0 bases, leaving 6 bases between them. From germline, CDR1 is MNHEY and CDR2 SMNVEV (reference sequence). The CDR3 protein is CASSSPANTGELFF. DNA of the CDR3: TGTGCCAGCAGTTCTCCCGCGAACACCGGGGAGCTGTTTTTT.

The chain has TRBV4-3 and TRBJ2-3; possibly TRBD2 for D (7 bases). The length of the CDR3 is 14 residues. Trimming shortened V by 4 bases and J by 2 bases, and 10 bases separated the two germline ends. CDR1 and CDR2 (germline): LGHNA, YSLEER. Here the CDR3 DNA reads TGCGCCAGCAGCCTTGGGGGGGCCACAGATACGCAGTATTTT. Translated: CASSLGGATDTQYF.

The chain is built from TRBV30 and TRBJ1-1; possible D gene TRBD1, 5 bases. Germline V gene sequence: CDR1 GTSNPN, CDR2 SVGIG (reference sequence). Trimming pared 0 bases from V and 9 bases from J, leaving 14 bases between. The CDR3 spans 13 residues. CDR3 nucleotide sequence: TGTGCCTGGAGTGTAAGGGGCAGTACTCAAGCTTTCTTT. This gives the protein CAWSVRGSTQAFF.

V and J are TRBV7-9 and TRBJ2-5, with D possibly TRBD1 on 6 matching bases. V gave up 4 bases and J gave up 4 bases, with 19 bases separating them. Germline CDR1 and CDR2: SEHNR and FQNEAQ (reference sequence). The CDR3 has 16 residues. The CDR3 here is CASSSPGHFPRETQYF. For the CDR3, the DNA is TGTGCCAGCAGCTCGCCGGGACACTTTCCTCGAGAGACCCAGTACTTC.